This T cell receptor beta chain was captured by sequencing in a study of quantifying T cell responses using KT2 cells (dated by TCRdb to about 2017). Background for the entire study: RNA was DNase-treated and reverse transcribed with TCR alpha and beta constant-region primers, mostly using SuperScript III. The efficiency of the T4 ligation step under optimum conditions was estimated to be greater than 9.5%. PCR2 was performed as a SYBR Green qPCR and was stopped at a predetermined fluorescence threshold so that over-amplification was avoided.

The receptor library was made with UMI-ligation and nested PCR. A single-stranded oligonucleotide bearing the Illumina SP2 sequence and a UMI was ligated to the 3' end of the cDNA with T4 RNA ligase 1. PCR1 consisted of three to four cycles (98 degrees C 15 s, 69 degrees C 30 s, 72 degrees C 40 s), and for the beta primer an equimolar mix of RC1.1 and RC1.2 was used to cover TRBC1 and TRBC2. Starting at PCR2, the TCR alpha and beta chains were handled separately, and sample indices and Illumina adaptors were added. Placed after an 8-base spacer, the UMI was made up of 12 random nucleotides arranged as two hexamers with a spacer between them. Libraries were sequenced on an Illumina MiSeq with v2 2x251 paired-end chemistry, typically 12 samples per run. PhiX DNA was added at roughly 4.5-8% to each sequencing library so that diversity was increased. Regarding the original processing steps: Raw reads were converted to FASTQ with bcl2fastq and demultiplexed by dual indices using Demultiplexor. V and J genes were assigned by Decombinator through tag matching, with a single base-pair mismatch permitted. Collapsinator used UMIs to correct both sequencing errors and frequency errors arising from PCR heterogeneity. CDR3Translator converted Decombinator identifiers into nucleotide sequence, translated that sequence into amino acids, and extracted CDR3 based on C- and N-terminal motifs. A cluster of KT2 sequences that shared one unique molecular identifier was counted as a single distinct KT2 TCR. Through fastp at Q25 and MiXCR, TCRdb rebuilt clones from the public reads, retaining in-frame beta chains. When rows share a CDR3 protein, they turn into one entry using the most common DNA and genes. The V and J calls and clone size are TCRdb's, not the authors'. This sample has roughly 50,000 distinct CDR3 sequences in its table, and approximately 13% of those were observed once. Together, the top ten hold roughly 9% of the sample.

To test the sensitivity and accuracy of the pipeline, known numbers of KT2, a T cell clone whose TCR had already been sequenced, were spiked into unfractionated PBMC. KT2 cells were mixed with a fixed number of PBMC to create a range of KT2-to-PBMC ratios. Results and caveats for the whole study, not just this receptor: This TCR sequencing study did not compare the pipeline side by side with other TCR sequencing techniques. Saturation in the detection of KT2 sequences was observed at very high KT2 spike-in numbers. A linear scaling of KT2 alpha and beta sequence counts with input KT2 cell number was observed over several orders of magnitude. KT2 sequences were detected down to the lowest spike-in tested, about one KT2 cell per 100,000 PBMC.

To note about this clonotype: Which antigen it targets is not known. No much larger clone exists at a distance of one base, and base qualities are not known.

The trim is 6 bases for V and 7 bases for J, with a gap of 16 bases between the germline ends. CDR1 SNHLY and CDR2 FYNNEI are derived from the germline V gene. From cysteine to phenylalanine, the CDR3 is 13 amino acids long. CDR3 DNA is the only sequence kept; it has 39 bases, read in frame from the first base. The sample comprised PBMCs spiked with cells of the T cell clone KT2. The rearrangement joined TRBV2 to TRBJ2-7; confidence is insufficient to name the D gene. The TCR originated in a human donor. The CDR3 region: CASRPPDVREQYF. The DNA sequence is as follows: TGTGCCAGCAGACCCCCGGACGTCCGTGAGCAGTACTTC.